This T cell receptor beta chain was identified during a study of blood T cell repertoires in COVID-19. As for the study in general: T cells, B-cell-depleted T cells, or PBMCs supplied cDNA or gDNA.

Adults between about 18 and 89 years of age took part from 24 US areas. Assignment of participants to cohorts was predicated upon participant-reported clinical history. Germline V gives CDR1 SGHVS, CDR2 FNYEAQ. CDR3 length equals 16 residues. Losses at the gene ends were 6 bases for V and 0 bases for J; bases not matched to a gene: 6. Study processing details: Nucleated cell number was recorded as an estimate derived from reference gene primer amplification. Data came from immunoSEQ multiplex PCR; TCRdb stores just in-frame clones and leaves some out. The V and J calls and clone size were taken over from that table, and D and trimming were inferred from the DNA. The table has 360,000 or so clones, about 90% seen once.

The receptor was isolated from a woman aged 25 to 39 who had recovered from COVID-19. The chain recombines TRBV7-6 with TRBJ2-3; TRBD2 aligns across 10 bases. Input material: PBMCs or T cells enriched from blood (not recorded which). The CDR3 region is CASSYGLAESTDTQYF. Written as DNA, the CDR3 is TGTGCCAGCAGTTACGGACTAGCGGAAAGCACAGATACGCAGTATTTT.